Given below is one TCR beta chain in context. The antigen is unknown. The sample comes from a study of Ad26.COV2.S vaccination and SARS-CoV-2 variants. Data came from immunoSEQ multiplex PCR; TCRdb stores just in-frame clones and leaves some out. The sample carries some 39,000 clones, 65% to 90% recorded once. Trimming removed 4 bases at V and 0 bases at J, with 11 bases between. The germline V gene has CDR1 MNHEY and CDR2 SMNVEV (reference sequence). The CDR3 spans 15 residues. Study findings and constraints: Reported findings describe substantial breadth in spike-specific CD8+ and CD4+ T cell responses following vaccination. The placebo group had lower spike-specific TCR breadth than the vaccine recipients did.

The genes are TRBV27 and TRBJ2-3; TRBD1 might be the D (5 bases). The TCR originated in a human donor who had recovered from COVID-19. This specimen consisted of peripheral blood, obtained after recovery from COVID-19. Here the CDR3 DNA reads TGTGCCAGCAGTTGGGGCACCCTTAGCACAGATACGCAGTATTTT. Protein sequence: CASSWGTLSTDTQYF.